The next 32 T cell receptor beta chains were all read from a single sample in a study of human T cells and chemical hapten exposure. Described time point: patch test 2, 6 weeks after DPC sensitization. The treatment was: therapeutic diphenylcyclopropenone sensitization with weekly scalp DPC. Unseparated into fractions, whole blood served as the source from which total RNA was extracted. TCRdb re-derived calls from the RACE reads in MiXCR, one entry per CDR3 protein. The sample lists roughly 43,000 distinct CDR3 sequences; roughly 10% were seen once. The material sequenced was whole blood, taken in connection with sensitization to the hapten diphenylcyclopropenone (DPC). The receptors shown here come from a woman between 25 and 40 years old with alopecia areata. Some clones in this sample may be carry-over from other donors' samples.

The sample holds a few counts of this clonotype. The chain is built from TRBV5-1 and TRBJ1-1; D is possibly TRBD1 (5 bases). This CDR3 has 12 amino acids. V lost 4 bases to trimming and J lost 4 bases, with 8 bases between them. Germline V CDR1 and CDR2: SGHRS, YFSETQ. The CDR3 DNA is TGCGCCAGCAGCCTAGGGGCCACTGAAGCTTTCTTT. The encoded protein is CASSLGATEAFF.

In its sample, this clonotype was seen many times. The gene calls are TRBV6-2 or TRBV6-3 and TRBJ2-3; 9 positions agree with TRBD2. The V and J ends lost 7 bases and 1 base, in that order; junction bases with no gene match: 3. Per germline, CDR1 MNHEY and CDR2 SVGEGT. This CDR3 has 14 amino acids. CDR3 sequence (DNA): TGTGCCAGCAACTTAGCGGGGGGCACAGATACGCAGTATTTT. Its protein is CASNLAGGTDTQYF.

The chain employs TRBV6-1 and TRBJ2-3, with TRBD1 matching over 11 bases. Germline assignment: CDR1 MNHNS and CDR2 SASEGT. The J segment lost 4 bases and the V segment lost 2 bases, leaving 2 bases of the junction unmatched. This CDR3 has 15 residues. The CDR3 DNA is TGTGCCAGCAGTGAAATGGGACAGGGGGCAGATACGCAGTATTTT. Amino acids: CASSEMGQGADTQYF.

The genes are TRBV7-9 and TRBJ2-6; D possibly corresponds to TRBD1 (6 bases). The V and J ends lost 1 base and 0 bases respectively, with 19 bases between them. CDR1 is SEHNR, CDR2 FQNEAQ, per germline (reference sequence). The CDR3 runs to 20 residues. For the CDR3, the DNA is TGTGCCAGCAGCTTAGGCCCGACCTGGGACATTCTCTCTGGGGCCAACGTCCTGACTTTC. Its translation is CASSLGPTWDILSGANVLTF.

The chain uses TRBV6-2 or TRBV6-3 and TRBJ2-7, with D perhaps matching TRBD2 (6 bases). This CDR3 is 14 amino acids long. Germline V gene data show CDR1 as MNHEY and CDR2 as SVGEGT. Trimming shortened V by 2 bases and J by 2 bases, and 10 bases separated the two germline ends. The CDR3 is CASSYQGGTYEQYF. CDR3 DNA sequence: TGTGCCAGCAGTTACCAGGGCGGGACCTACGAGCAGTACTTC.

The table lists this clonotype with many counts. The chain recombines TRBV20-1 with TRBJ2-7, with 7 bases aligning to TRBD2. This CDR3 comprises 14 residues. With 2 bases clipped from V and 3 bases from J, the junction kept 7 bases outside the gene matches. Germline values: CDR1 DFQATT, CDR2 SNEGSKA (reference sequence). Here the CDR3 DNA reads TGCAGTGCTAGAAGCGGGGAGGAGATCTACGAGCAGTACTTC. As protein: CSARSGEEIYEQYF.

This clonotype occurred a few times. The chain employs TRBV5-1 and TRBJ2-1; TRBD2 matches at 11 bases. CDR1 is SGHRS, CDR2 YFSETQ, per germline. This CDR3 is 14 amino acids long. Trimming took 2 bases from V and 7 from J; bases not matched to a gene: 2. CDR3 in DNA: TGCGCCAGCAGCTTAACTAGCGGGGGTAATGAGCAGTTCTTC. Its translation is CASSLTSGGNEQFF.

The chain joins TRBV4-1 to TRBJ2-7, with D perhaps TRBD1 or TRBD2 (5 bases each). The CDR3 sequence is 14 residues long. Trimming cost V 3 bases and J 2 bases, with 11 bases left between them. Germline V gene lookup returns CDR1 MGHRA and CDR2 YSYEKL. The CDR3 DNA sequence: TGCGCCAGCAGCCACCGGGACGAAGCCTACGAGCAGTACTTC. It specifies CASSHRDEAYEQYF.

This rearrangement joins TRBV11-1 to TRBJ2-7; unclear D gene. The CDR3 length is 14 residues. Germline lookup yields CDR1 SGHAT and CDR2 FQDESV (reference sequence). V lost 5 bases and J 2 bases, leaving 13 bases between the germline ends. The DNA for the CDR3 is TGTGCCAGCAGCCCTTATACTGGTACCTACGAGCAGTACTTC. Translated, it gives CASSPYTGTYEQYF.

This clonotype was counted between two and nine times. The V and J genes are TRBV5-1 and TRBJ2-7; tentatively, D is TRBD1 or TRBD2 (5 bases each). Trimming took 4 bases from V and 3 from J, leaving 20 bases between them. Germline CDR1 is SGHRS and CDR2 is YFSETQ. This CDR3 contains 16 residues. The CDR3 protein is CASSPEVGTASYEQYF. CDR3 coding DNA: TGCGCCAGCAGCCCTGAGGTCGGGACGGCTAGCTACGAGCAGTACTTC.

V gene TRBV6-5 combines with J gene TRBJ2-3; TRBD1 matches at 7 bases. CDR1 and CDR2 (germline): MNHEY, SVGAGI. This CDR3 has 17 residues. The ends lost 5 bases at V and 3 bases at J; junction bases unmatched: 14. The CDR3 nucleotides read TGTGCCAGCAGTCGAGCGGAGGCAGGGGGAAGAACAGATACGCAGTATTTT. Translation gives CASSRAEAGGRTDTQYF.

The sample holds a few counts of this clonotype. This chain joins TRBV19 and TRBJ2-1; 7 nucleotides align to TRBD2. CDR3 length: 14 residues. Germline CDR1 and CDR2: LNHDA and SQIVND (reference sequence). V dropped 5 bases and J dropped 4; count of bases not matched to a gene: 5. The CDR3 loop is CASSLLADYNEQFF. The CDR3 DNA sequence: TGTGCCAGTAGTTTGCTAGCGGATTACAATGAGCAGTTCTTC.

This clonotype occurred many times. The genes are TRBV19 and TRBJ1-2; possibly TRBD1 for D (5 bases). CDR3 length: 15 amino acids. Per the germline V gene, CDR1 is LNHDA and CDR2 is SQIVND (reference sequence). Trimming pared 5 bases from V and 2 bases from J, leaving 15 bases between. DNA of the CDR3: TGTGCCAGTAGTCTCGGGACGCACTCAAACTATGGCTACACCTTC. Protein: CASSLGTHSNYGYTF.

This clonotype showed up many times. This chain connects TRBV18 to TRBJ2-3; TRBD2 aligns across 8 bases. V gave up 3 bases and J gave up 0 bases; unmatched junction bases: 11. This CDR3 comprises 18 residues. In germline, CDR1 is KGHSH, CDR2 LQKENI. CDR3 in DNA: TGTGCCAGCTCACCCCCAGCGGGGGTTTCCCCTAGCACAGATACGCAGTATTTT. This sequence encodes CASSPPAGVSPSTDTQYF.

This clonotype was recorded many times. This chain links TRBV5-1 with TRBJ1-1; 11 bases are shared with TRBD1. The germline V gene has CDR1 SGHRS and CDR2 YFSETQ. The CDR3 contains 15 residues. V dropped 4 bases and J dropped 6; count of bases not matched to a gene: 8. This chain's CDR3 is CASSADRGLIAEAFF. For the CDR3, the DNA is TGCGCCAGCAGCGCGGACAGGGGGCTGATCGCTGAAGCTTTCTTT.

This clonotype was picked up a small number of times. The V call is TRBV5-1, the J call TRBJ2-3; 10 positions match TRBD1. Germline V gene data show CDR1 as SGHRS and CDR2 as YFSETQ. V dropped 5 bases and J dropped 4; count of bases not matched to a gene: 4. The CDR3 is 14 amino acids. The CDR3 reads CASRTGTGADTQYF. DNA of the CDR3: TGCGCCAGCAGGACCGGGACAGGGGCAGATACGCAGTATTTT.

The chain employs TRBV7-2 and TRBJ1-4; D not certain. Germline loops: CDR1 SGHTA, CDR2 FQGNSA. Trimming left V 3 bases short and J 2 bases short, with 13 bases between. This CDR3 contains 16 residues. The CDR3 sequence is CASSFHQTSTNEKLFF. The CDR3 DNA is TGTGCCAGCAGCTTCCATCAGACAAGTACTAATGAAAAACTGTTTTTT.

CDR3 amino acids: CASSPPTGENIQYF. For the CDR3, the DNA is TGTGCCAGCAGTCCCCCGACAGGGGAAAACATTCAGTACTTC. The V call is TRBV12-3 or TRBV12-4, the J call TRBJ2-4; 8 bases fit TRBD1. This CDR3 spans 14 amino acids. Germline trimming cut 5 bases from V and 5 bases from J; bases unmatched to any gene: 5.

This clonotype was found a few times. CDR3 loop: CASSLVGPQETQYF. CDR3 DNA: TGTGCCAGCAGTTTAGTCGGCCCCCAGGAGACCCAGTACTTC. The chain joins TRBV6-2 or TRBV6-3 to TRBJ2-5, with D unresolved. Trimming took off 4 bases at V and 5 bases at J, with 14 bases between the two ends. The CDR3 extends over 14 amino acids. The V gene's germline CDR1 is MNHEY and CDR2 SVGEGT.

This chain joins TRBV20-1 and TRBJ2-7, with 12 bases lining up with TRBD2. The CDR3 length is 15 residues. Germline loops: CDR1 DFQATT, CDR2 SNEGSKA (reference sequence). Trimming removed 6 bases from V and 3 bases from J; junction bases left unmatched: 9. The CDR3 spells CSAISRTSGVYEQYF. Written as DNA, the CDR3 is TGCAGTGCCATCAGCAGGACTAGCGGGGTCTACGAGCAGTACTTC.

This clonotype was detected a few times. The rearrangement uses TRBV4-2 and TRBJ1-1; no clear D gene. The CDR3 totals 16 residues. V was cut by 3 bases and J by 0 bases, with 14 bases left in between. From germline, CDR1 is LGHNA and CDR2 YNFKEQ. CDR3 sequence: CASSHSPAPLNTEAFF. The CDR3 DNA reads TGTGCCAGCAGCCATAGCCCAGCCCCCCTGAACACTGAAGCTTTCTTT.

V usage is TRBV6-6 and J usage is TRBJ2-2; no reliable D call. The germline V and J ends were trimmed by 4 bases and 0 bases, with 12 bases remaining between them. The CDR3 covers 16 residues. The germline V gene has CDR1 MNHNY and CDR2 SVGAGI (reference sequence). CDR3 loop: CASSSDGYSNTGELFF. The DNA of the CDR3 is TGTGCCAGCAGTTCTGACGGATATTCGAACACCGGGGAGCTGTTTTTT.

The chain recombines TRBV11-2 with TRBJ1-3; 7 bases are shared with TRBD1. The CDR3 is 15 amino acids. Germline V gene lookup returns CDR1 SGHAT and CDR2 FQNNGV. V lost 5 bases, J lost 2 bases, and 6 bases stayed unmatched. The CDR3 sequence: CASSRGTAPGNTIYF. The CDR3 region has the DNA TGTGCCAGCAGCCGAGGGACAGCCCCTGGAAACACCATATATTTT.

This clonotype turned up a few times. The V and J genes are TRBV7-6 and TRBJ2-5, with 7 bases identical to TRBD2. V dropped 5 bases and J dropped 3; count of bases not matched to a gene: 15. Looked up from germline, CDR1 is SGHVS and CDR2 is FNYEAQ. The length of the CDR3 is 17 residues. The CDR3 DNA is TGTGCCAGCAGCGGGACGTCCAGCGGGATCCCCAAAGAGACCCAGTACTTC. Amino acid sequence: CASSGTSSGIPKETQYF.

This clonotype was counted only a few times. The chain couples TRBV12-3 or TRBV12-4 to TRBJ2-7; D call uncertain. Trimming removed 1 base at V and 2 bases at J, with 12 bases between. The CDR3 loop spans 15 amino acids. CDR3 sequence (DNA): TGTGCCAGCAGTTTAGGTCCGTCATTCGCCTACGAGCAGTACTTC. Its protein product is CASSLGPSFAYEQYF.

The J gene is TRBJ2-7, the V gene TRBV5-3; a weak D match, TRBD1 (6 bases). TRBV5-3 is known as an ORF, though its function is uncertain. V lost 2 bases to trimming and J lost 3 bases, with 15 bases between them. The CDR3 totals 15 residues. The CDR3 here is CARSLRTEERYEQYF. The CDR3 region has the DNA TGTGCCAGAAGCTTACGGACAGAGGAACGCTACGAGCAGTACTTC.

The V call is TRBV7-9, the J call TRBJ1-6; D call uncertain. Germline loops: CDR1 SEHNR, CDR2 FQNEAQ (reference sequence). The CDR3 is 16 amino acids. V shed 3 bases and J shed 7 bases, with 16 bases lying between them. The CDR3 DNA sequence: TGTGCCAGCAGCTTTAGGACCGCGTCAATAAATTCACCCCTCCACTTT. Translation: CASSFRTASINSPLHF.

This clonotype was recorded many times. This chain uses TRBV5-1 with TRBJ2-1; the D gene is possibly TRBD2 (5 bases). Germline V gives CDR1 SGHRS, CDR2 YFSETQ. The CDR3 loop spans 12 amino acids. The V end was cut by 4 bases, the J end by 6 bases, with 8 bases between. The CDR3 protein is CASSPAGNEQFF. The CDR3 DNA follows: TGCGCCAGCAGCCCCGCGGGCAATGAGCAGTTCTTC. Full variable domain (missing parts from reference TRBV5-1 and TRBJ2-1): KAGVTQTPRYLIKTRGQQVTLSCSPISGHRSVSWYQQTPGQGLQFLFEYFSETQRNKGNFPGRFSGRQFSNSRSEMNVSTLELGDSALYLCASSPAGNEQFFGPGTRLTVL.

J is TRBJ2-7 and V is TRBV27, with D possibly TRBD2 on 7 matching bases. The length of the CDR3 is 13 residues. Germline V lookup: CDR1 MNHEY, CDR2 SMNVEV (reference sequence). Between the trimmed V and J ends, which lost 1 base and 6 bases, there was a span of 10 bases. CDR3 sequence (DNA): TGTGCCAGCAGTTTATACAGGGAGGGCGAGCAGTACTTC. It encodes CASSLYREGEQYF.

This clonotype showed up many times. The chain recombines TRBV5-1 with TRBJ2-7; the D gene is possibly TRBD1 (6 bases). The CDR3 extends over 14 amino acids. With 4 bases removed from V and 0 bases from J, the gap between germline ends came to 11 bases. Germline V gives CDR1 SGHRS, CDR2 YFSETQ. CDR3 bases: TGCGCCAGCAGCCCACCGGGACACTCCTACGAGCAGTACTTC. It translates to CASSPPGHSYEQYF. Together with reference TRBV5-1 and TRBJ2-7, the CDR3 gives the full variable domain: KAGVTQTPRYLIKTRGQQVTLSCSPISGHRSVSWYQQTPGQGLQFLFEYFSETQRNKGNFPGRFSGRQFSNSRSEMNVSTLELGDSALYLCASSPPGHSYEQYFGPGTRLTVT.

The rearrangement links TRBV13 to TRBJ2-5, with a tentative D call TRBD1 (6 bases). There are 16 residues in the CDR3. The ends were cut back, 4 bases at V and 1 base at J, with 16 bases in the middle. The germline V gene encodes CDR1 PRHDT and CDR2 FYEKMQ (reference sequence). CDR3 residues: CASSSSTGLFQETQYF. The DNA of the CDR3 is TGTGCCAGCAGCTCCTCGACAGGATTGTTCCAAGAGACCCAGTACTTC.

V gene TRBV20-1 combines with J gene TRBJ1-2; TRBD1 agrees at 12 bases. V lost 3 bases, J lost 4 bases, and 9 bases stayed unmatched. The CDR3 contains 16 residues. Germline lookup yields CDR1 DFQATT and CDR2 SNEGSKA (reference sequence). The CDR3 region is CSASPPGGQGAYGYTF. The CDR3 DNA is TGCAGTGCTAGTCCCCCCGGGGGACAGGGGGCCTATGGCTACACCTTC.